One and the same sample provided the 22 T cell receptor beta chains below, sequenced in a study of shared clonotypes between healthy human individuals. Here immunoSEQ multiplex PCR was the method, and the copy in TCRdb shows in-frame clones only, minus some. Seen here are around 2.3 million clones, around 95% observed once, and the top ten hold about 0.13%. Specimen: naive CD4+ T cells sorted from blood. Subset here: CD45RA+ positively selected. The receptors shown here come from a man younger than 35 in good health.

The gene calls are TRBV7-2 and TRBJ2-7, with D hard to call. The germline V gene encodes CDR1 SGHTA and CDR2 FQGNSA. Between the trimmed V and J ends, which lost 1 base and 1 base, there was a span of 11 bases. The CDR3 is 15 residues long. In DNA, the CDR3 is TGTGCCAGCAGCTTAGAGAGGCAGCCTTCCTACGAGCAGTACTTC. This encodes CASSLERQPSYEQYF. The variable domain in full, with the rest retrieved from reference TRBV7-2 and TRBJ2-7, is GAGVSQSPSNKVTEKGKDVELRCDPISGHTALYWYRQSLGQGLEFLIYFQGNSAPDKSGLPSDRFSAERTGGSVSTLTIQRTQQEDSAVYLCASSLERQPSYEQYFGPGTRLTVT.

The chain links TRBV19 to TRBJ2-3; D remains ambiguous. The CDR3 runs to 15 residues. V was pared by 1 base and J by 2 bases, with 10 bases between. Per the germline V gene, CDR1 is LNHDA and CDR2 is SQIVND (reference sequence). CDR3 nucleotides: TGTGCCAGTAGTATAGCGACGGATCCCACAGATACGCAGTATTTT. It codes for CASSIATDPTDTQYF. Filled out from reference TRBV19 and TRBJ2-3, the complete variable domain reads DGGITQSPKYLFRKEGQNVTLSCEQNLNHDAMYWYRQDPGQGLRLIYYSQIVNDFQKGDIAEGYSVSREKKESFPLTVTSAQKNPTAFYLCASSIATDPTDTQYFGPGTRLTVL.

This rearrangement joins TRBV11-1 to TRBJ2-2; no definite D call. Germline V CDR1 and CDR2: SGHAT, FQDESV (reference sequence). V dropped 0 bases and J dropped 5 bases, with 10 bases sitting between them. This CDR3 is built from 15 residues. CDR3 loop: CASSLAALPTGELFF. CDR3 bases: TGTGCCAGCAGCTTAGCCGCCCTTCCAACCGGGGAGCTGTTTTTT.

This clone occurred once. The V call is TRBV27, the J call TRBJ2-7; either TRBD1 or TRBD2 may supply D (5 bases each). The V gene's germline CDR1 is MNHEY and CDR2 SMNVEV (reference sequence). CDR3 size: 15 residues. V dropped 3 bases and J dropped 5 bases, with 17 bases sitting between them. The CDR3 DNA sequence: TGTGCCAGCAGTTTCCGAGGGGCTGACCCCCACGAGCAGTACTTC. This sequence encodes CASSFRGADPHEQYF.

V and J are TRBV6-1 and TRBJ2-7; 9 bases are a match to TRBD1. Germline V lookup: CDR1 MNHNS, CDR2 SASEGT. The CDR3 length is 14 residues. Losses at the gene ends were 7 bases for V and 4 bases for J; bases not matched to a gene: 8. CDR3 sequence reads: CASNTGGTGYEQYF. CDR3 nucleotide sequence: TGTGCCAGCAACACAGGGGGCACGGGGTACGAGCAGTACTTC.

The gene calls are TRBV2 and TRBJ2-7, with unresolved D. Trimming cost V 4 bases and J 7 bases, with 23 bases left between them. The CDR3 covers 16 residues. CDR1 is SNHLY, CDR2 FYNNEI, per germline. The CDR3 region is CASSGFIAPSLGEQYF. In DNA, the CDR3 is TGTGCCAGCAGTGGCTTCATCGCGCCATCCCTTGGGGAGCAGTACTTC. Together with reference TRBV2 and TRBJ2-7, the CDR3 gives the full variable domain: EPEVTQTPSHQVTQMGQEVILRCVPISNHLYFYWYRQILGQKVEFLVSFYNNEISEKSEIFDDQFSVERPDGSNFTLKIRSTKLEDSAMYFCASSGFIAPSLGEQYFGPGTRLTVT.

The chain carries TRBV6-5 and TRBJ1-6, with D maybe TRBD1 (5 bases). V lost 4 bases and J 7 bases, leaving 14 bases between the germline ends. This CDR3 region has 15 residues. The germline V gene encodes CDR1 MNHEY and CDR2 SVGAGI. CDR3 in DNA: TGTGCCAGCAGTTGGGGACCGACCTCAAATTCACCCCTCCACTTT. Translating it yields CASSWGPTSNSPLHF.

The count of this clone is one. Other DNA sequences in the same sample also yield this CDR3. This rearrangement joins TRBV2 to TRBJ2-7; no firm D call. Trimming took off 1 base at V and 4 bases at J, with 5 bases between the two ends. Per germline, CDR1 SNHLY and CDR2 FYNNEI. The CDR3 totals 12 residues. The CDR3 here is CASSEVGYEQYF. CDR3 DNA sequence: TGTGCCAGCAGTGAAGTAGGGTACGAGCAGTACTTC.

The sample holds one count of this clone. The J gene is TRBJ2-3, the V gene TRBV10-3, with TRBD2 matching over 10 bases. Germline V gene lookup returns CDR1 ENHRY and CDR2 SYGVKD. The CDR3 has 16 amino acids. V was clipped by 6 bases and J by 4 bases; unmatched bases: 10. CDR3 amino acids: CAISSGTSAQSDTQYF. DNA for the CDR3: TGTGCCATCAGCTCCGGGACTAGCGCTCAATCAGATACGCAGTATTTT.

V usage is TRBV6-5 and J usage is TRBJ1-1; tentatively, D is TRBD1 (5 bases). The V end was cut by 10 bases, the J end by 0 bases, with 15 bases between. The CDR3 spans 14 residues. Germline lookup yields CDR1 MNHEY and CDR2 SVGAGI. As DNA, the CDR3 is TGTGCCACCAGGGTTCTAGGGGTGAACACTGAAGCTTTCTTT. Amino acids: CATRVLGVNTEAFF.

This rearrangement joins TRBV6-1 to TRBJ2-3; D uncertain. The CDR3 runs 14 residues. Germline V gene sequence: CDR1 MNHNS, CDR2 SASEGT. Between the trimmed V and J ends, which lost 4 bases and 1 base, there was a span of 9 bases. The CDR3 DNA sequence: TGTGCCAGCAGTGGGGTTGGAGGCACAGATACGCAGTATTTT. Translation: CASSGVGGTDTQYF.

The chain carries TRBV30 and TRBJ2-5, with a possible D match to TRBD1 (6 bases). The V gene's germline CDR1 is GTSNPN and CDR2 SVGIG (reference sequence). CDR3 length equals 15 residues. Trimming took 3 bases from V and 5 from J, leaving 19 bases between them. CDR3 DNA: TGTGCCTGGAGGGCTCTCCGTGGAAGGGGGGAGACCCAGTACTTC. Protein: CAWRALRGRGETQYF.

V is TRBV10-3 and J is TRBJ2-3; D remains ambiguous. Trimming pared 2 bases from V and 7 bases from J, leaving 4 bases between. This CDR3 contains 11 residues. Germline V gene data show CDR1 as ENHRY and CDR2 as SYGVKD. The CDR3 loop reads CAISEGNTQYF. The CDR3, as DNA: TGTGCCATCAGTGAGGGGAATACGCAGTATTTT.

The CDR3 loop reads CATSRSPVTGKGVNYGYTF. The CDR3, as DNA: TGTGCCACCAGCAGGTCCCCGGTGACAGGGAAGGGAGTAAACTATGGCTACACCTTC. V usage is TRBV15 and J usage is TRBJ1-2; 7 positions match TRBD1. The CDR3 is made up of 19 amino acids. Germline trimming cut 3 bases from V and 2 bases from J; bases unmatched to any gene: 18. CDR1 and CDR2 from the germline V gene are LNHNV and YYDKDF (reference sequence).

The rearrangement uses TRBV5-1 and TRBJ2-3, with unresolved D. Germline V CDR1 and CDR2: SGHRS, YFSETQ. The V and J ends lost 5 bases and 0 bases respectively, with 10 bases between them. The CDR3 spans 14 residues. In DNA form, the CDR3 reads TGCGCCAGCAGGCGTGCCCAGAGCACAGATACGCAGTATTTT. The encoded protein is CASRRAQSTDTQYF. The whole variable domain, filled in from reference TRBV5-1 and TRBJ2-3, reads KAGVTQTPRYLIKTRGQQVTLSCSPISGHRSVSWYQQTPGQGLQFLFEYFSETQRNKGNFPGRFSGRQFSNSRSEMNVSTLELGDSALYLCASRRAQSTDTQYFGPGTRLTVL.

CDR3 sequence reads: CATSGTGAVTDTQYF. In DNA form, the CDR3 reads TGTGCCACCTCCGGGACAGGGGCCGTCACAGATACGCAGTATTTT. This sequence joins TRBV15 and TRBJ2-3; TRBD1 agrees at 10 bases. Trimming cost V 8 bases and J 2 bases; bases outside gene matches: 7. CDR1 LNHNV and CDR2 YYDKDF come from the germline V gene (reference sequence). CDR3 length: 15 amino acids.

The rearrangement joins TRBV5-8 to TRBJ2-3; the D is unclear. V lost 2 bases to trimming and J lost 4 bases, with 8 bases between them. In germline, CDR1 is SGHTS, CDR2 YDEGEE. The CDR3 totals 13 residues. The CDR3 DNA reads TGTGCCAGCAGCTTCATTGGGGCAGATACGCAGTATTTT. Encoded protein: CASSFIGADTQYF. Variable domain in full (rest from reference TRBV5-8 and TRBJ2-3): EAGVTQSPTHLIKTRGQQATLRCSPISGHTSVYWYQQALGLGLQFLLWYDEGEERNRGNFPPRFSGRQFPNYSSELNVNALELEDSALYLCASSFIGADTQYFGPGTRLTVL.

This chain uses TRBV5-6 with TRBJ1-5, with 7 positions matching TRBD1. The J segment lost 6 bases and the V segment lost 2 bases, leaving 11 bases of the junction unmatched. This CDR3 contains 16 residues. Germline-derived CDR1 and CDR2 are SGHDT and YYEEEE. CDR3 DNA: TGTGCCAGCAGCTTAGCCGGACAGGCCCAGGGTCAGCCCCAGCATTTT. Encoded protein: CASSLAGQAQGQPQHF. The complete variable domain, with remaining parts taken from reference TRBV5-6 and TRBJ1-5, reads DAGVTQSPTHLIKTRGQQVTLRCSPKSGHDTVSWYQQALGQGPQFIFQYYEEEERQRGNFPDRFSGHQFPNYSSELNVNALLLGDSALYLCASSLAGQAQGQPQHFGDGTRLSIL.

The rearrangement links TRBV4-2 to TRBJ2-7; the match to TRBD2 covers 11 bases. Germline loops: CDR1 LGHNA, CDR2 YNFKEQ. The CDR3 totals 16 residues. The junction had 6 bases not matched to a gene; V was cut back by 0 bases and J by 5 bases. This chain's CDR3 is CASSQDGLAGGHEQYF. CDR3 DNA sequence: TGTGCCAGCAGCCAAGATGGCCTAGCGGGAGGCCACGAGCAGTACTTC.

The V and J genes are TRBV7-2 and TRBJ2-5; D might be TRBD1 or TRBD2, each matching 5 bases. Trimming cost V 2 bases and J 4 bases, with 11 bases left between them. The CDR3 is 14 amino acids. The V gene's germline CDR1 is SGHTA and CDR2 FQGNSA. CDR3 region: CASSLTGQGETQYF. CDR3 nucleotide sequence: TGTGCCAGCAGCTTAACGGGGCAAGGAGAGACCCAGTACTTC.

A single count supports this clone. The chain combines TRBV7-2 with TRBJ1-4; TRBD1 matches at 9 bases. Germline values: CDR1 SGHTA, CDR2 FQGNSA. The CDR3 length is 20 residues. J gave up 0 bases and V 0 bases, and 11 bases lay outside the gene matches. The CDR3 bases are TGTGCCAGCAGCTTAGCCGGGACAGGGAGGAGAAGGGCAACTAATGAAAAACTGTTTTTT. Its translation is CASSLAGTGRRRATNEKLFF.

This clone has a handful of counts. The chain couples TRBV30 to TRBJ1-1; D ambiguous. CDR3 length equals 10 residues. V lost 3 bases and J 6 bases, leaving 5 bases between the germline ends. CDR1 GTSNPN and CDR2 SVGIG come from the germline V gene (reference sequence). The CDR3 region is CAWRHPEAFF. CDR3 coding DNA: TGTGCCTGGAGGCACCCTGAAGCTTTCTTT.